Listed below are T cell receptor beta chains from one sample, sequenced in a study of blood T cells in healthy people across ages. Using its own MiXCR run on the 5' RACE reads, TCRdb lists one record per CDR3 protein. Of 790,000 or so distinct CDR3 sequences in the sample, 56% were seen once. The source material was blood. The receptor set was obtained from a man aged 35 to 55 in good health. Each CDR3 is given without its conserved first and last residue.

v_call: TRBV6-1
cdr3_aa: ASSVVGHGQVVDEQY

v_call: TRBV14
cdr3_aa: ASSHDPLRSGANVLT

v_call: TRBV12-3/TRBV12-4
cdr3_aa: ASSGQGINYGYT

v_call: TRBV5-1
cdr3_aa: ASSLVGRDYNEQF

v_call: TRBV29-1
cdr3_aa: SVEDRGRGDEAF

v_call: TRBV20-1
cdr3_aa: SASKQGTDTQY

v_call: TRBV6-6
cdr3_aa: ASRQNNVDEQF

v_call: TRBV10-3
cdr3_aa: APPGHLNTEAF

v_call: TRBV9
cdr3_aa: ASSGGPGETQY

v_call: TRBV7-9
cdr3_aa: ASVGETRGNTIY

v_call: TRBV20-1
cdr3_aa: SASRGSPSYEQY

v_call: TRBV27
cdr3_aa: ASNGLARSGTQY

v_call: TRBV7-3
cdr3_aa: ASSPQGAREETQY

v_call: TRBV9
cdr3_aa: ASSEDLKGEQY

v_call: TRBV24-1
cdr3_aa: ATSEHRGQWETQY

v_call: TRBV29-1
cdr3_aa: SVVQGEGYGYT

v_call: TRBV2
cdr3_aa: ASREDTSNQPQH

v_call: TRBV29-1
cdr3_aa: SVENGPYEQY

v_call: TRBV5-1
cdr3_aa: ASSLATPRGEQF

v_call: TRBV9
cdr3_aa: ASSGQQQETQY

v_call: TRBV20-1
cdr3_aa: SARDRQRTYEQY

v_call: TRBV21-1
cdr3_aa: ASGNWTSGDNEQF

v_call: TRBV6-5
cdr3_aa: ASSYSMGLAIGEQF

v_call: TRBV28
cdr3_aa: ASSQTLAGVRSILDEQF

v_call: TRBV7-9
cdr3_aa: ASKNRDTEAF

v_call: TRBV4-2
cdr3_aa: ASSHNRGDQETQY

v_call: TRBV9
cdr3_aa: ASSLFLGGFTDTQY

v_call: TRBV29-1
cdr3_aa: SAGHPYNEQF

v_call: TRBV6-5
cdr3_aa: ASSGDRGLH

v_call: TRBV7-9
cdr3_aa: ASSTPGHYEQY

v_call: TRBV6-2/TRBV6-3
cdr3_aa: ASSYLAGQGNIQY

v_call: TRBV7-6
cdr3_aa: ASSLGAVGEQF

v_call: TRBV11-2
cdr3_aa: ASSSRAGTSGITNEQF

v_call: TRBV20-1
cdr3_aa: SAEAGGSGANVLT

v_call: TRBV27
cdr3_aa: ATSRGRKDEQY

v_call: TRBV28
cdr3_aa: ASSPRGRGINYGYT

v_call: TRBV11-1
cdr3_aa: ASRGAAYYEQY

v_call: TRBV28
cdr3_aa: ASNSVDSYEQY

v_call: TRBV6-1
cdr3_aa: ASSVGTGPLIEGYT

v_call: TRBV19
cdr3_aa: ASRPSLGSSYEQY

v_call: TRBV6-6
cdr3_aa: ASSDSGDYYEQY

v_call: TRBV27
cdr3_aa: ASSPRDRGGTQY

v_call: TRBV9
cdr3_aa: ASSDSGGTDTQY

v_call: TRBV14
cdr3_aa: ASSSGLARAPEQY

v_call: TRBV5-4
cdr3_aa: ASSLDGTTLQEAQY

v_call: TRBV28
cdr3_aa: ASSLSLGNYEQY

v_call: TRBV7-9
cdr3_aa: ASSPLAGGQADTQY

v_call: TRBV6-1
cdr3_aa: ASSEVSGYEQY

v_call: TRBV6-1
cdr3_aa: ASSVRVGTTYNEQF

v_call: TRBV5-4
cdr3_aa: ASSLDKPDTQY

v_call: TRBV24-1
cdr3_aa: ATSENGGKLF

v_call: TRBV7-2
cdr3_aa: ASSFIRGTGELF

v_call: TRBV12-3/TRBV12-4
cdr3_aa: ASKVSGEEKLF